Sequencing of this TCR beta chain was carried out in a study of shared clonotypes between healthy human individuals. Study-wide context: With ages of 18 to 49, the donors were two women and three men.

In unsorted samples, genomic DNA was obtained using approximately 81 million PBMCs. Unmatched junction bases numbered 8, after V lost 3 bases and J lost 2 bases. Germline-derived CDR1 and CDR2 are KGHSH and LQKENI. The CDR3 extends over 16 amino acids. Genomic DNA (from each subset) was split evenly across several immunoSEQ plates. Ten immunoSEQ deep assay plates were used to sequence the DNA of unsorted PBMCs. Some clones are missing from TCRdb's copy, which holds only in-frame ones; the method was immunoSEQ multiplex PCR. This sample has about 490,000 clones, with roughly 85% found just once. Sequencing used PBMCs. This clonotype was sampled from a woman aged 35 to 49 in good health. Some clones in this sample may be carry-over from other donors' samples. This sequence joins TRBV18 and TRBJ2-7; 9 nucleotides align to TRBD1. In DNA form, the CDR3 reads TGTGCCAGCTCACCTAACACAGGGGGCGGACCCTACGAGCAGTACTTC. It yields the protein CASSPNTGGGPYEQYF.